One sample yielded the 2 T cell receptor beta chains listed below, sequenced in a study of shared clonotypes between healthy human individuals. Assay used: immunoSEQ multiplex PCR; TCRdb lists only in-frame clones, some missing. The table has about 600,000 clones, approximately 97% seen once; the top ten hold 0.057%. Sequenced material: naive CD4+ T cells sorted from blood. Subset given: CD45RA+ positively selected. These receptors all stem from a woman aged 30 to 39 in good health.

This chain links TRBV19 with TRBJ2-3, with unresolved D. The CDR3 extends over 13 amino acids. Trimming stripped 1 base from V and 5 bases from J, with 7 bases between. Germline V gene data show CDR1 as LNHDA and CDR2 as SQIVND (reference sequence). CDR3 protein: CASSIVGVDTQYF. Here the CDR3 DNA reads TGTGCCAGTAGTATAGTTGGCGTAGATACGCAGTATTTT.

This clone was recorded once. The chain couples TRBV7-9 to TRBJ2-7; D is unclear. V lost 3 bases to trimming and J lost 6 bases, with 18 bases between them. This CDR3 contains 15 residues. Germline V lookup: CDR1 SEHNR, CDR2 FQNEAQ (reference sequence). The CDR3 DNA sequence: TGTGCCAGCAGCTTTTTTCAGGATGTTCTTAGCGAGCAGTACTTC. Translation: CASSFFQDVLSEQYF. Complete variable domain (other parts from reference TRBV7-9 and TRBJ2-7): DTGVSQNPRHKITKRGQNVTFRCDPISEHNRLYWYRQTLGQGPEFLTYFQNEAQLEKSRLLSDRFSAERPKGSFSTLEIQRTEQGDSAMYLCASSFFQDVLSEQYFGPGTRLTVT.